This T cell receptor beta chain was observed in a study of glioma-infiltrating T cells after dendritic cell vaccination (dated by TCRdb to the mid-2010s). Study-wide context: The cohort included some 15 glioblastoma patients drawn from Phase I and II dendritic cell vaccination trials, of whom 9 were newly diagnosed and 6 had recurrent disease. Survival after dendritic cell vaccination was correlated with TCR sequencing metrics, including TIL content and tumor-blood repertoire overlap. Patients received autologous tumor lysate-pulsed dendritic cell vaccination between the early 2000s and the early 2010s. In glioblastoma patients vaccinated with dendritic cells, deep sequencing of TCR beta CDR3 regions served to measure tumor-infiltrating lymphocyte content and to compare repertoires between tumor and blood. Each patient was given three intradermal dendritic cell vaccine injections, spaced two weeks apart, in the arm below the axilla. The vaccine consisted of monocyte-derived dendritic cells cultured about 7 days with IL-4 and GM-CSF, then pulsed overnight with autologous tumor lysate.

TCRB CDR3 regions were amplified from about 1.9 ug genomic DNA, or all available DNA if less, using the immunoSEQ assay. For multiplex PCR, 60 forward primers for TCR V beta segments and 13 reverse primers for J beta segments were used. Synthetic control templates were spiked into each sample at limiting dilution to estimate reads per starting template. The Illumina HiSeq System generated sequencing reads of 87 bp. In the original analysis: To remove PCR and sequencing errors, closely related sequences were merged with a nearest neighbor algorithm. TCR overlap was measured as the percentage of unique tumor TCR beta sequences that were also present in the peripheral blood of the same patient. TCRdb carries this immuneACCESS record with in-frame sequences only. Its versions omit some clonotypes, under half of them owing to an unresolved V gene in the studies checked, with the rest unexplained. V and J calls and clone size are those listed in that table; D and trimming were worked out from the DNA. Present in this sample are fewer than 110,000 clones, 81% of which were seen just once. Over 9.5% of the sample comes from the top ten.

Germline trimming: 2 bases from V, 3 bases from J; junction bases outside gene matches: 1. CDR1 and CDR2, looked up from the germline V gene (reference sequence), are SGHNT and YYREEE. The CDR3 contains 14 residues, cysteine and phenylalanine counted. The sequence is cut down to CDR3 DNA, 42 bases in frame from base 1. Patients were selected for having adequate residual fresh-frozen tumor tissue and more than two years of available survival data. An isocitrate dehydrogenase mutation was not carried by any of the glioblastoma patients, although molecular status was otherwise variable. PBMC were collected before vaccination, two weeks after the third vaccination, and at tumor progression if progression occurred. The Qiagen DNeasy Blood extraction Kit was used to extract genomic DNA. A note on this clone: The antigen it recognizes is unknown. Per-nucleotide qualities are absent, and no much larger clonotype sits a single base away.

Study-level results and caveats: The cohort was small and heterogeneous, few patients had complete blood and tumor sets, and even fewer had initial-recurrent tumor pairs. TCR clonality showed no direct relationship with survival, which suggests that a diverse polyclonal response may be important. Higher estimated pretreatment TIL content predicted longer time to progression and overall survival after dendritic cell vaccination. The three-group TCR overlap response model was described as speculative and requiring prospective validation.

The receptor comes from a human donor with glioblastoma. The source material was blood, sampled before dendritic cell vaccination. Recombination joined TRBV5-4 with TRBJ2-7; TRBD2 agrees with 11 junctional bases. In nucleotides, the sequence is TGTGCCAGCAGCTTCACTAGCGGGGGCTACGAGCAGTACTTC. Its product reads: CASSFTSGGYEQYF. With the portions outside the CDR3 filled from the reference TRBV5-4 and TRBJ2-7 genes, the complete variable region becomes ETGVTQSPTHLIKTRGQQVTLRCSSQSGHNTVSWYQQALGQGPQFIFQYYREEENGRGNFPPRFSGLQFPNYSSELNVNALELDDSALYLCASSFTSGGYEQYFGPGTRLTVT.